This is a list of T cell receptor beta chains from one sample in a study of T-cell memory formation after mild COVID-19. TCRdb reprocessed the 5' RACE reads via MiXCR and lists one record per CDR3 protein. Here the sample spans under 300,000 distinct CDR3 sequences, roughly 17% being singletons. Sequencing was performed on PBMCs or a T cell subset sorted from them (not recorded which). These receptors were obtained from a man younger than 30 who had mild COVID-19 (a few samples of this study predate the infection). Cell type and time point are not known. Both conserved end residues are part of each CDR3. Each record gives: CDR3 length, D gene, clone size, V gene, J gene, CDR3 protein, CDR3 DNA. The D gene is left open where the match is weak. Size is omitted from some rows. Given values are once, few, many or a class for expanded clones.

length: 20
D: TRBD1
size: few
V: TRBV5-1
J: TRBJ1-2
CDR3: CASSDTYPGTGGAPNYGYTF
DNA: TGCGCCAGCAGCGATACATACCCCGGGACAGGGGGCGCCCCTAACTATGGCTACACCTTC

length: 16
D: NA
size: NA
V: TRBV9
J: TRBJ1-3
CDR3: CASSVEVGFSGNTIYF
DNA: TGTGCCAGCAGCGTAGAAGTCGGTTTCTCTGGAAACACCATATATTTT

length: 16
D: TRBD1
size: NA
V: TRBV12-3/TRBV12-4
J: TRBJ1-6
CDR3: CASSLATGGGNSPLHF
DNA: TGTGCCAGCAGTTTAGCGACAGGGGGCGGGAATTCACCCCTCCACTTT

length: 13
D: NA
size: few
V: TRBV7-2
J: TRBJ2-1
CDR3: CASSFYAPNEQFF
DNA: TGTGCCAGCAGCTTTTACGCGCCCAATGAGCAGTTCTTC

length: 14
D: NA
size: NA
V: TRBV28
J: TRBJ2-3
CDR3: CASSPPWGADTQYF
DNA: TGTGCCAGCAGTCCCCCCTGGGGCGCAGATACGCAGTATTTT

length: 16
D: NA
size: few
V: TRBV6-5
J: TRBJ2-2
CDR3: CASSYSTRGNTGELFF
DNA: TGTGCCAGCAGTTACTCGACCCGCGGGAACACCGGGGAGCTGTTTTTT

length: 16
D: NA
size: many
V: TRBV7-2
J: TRBJ2-1
CDR3: CASSLLLGGPYNEQFF
DNA: TGTGCCAGCAGCTTATTGCTAGGGGGTCCCTACAATGAGCAGTTCTTC

length: 13
D: TRBD1
size: many
V: TRBV6-5
J: TRBJ1-5
CDR3: CASSSGGNQPQHF
DNA: TGTGCCAGCAGTTCAGGGGGTAATCAGCCCCAGCATTTT

length: 14
D: TRBD1
size: many
V: TRBV10-3
J: TRBJ1-1
CDR3: CAISEPRDSRLAFF
DNA: TGTGCCATCAGTGAGCCCCGGGACAGCCGTCTGGCTTTCTTT

length: 14
D: NA
size: few
V: TRBV5-1
J: TRBJ1-4
CDR3: CASSLNRGNEKLFF
DNA: TGCGCCAGCAGCTTGAATAGGGGGAATGAAAAACTGTTTTTT

length: 19
D: TRBD1
size: many
V: TRBV28
J: TRBJ2-6
CDR3: CASSLIYQGEGSGANVLTF
DNA: TGTGCCAGCAGTTTAATTTATCAGGGGGAAGGATCTGGGGCCAACGTCCTGACTTTC

length: 16
D: NA
size: NA
V: TRBV6-2/TRBV6-3
J: TRBJ1-5
CDR3: CASSFDRTNSNQPQHF
DNA: TGTGCCAGCAGTTTCGACAGAACTAATAGCAATCAGCCCCAGCATTTT

length: 14
D: NA
size: many
V: TRBV11-2
J: TRBJ1-5
CDR3: CASSLVSGNQPQHF
DNA: TGTGCCAGCAGCTTAGTCTCTGGCAATCAGCCCCAGCATTTT

length: 14
D: TRBD1
size: many
V: TRBV9
J: TRBJ2-7
CDR3: CASSRRQGADEQYF
DNA: TGTGCCAGCAGTCGAAGACAGGGGGCCGACGAGCAGTACTTC

length: 13
D: TRBD1
size: few
V: TRBV12-5
J: TRBJ2-7
CDR3: CASVDRDSYEQYF
DNA: TGTGCTAGTGTTGACAGGGATTCCTACGAGCAGTACTTC

length: 15
D: TRBD1
size: NA
V: TRBV4-1
J: TRBJ1-5
CDR3: CASSQVGQGNQPQHF
DNA: TGCGCCAGCAGCCAAGTGGGACAGGGTAATCAGCCCCAGCATTTT

length: 12
D: NA
size: NA
V: TRBV24-1
J: TRBJ2-3
CDR3: CATSDSSNTQYF
DNA: TGTGCCACCAGTGATTCGTCGAATACGCAGTATTTT

length: 14
D: NA
size: NA
V: TRBV20-1
J: TRBJ2-7
CDR3: CSARRALLTYEQYF
DNA: TGCAGTGCTAGGCGGGCCTTGCTTACCTACGAGCAGTACTTC

length: 16
D: NA
size: few
V: TRBV18
J: TRBJ1-2
CDR3: CASSPPSQEANYGYTF
DNA: TGTGCCAGCTCACCACCTTCACAGGAAGCTAACTATGGCTACACCTTC

length: 16
D: TRBD1
size: NA
V: TRBV18
J: TRBJ2-7
CDR3: CASSPPPRTGSPEQYF
DNA: TGTGCCAGCTCACCGCCGCCTCGGACAGGGAGTCCCGAGCAGTACTTC

length: 12
D: NA
size: many
V: TRBV4-3
J: TRBJ1-4
CDR3: CASSQVGEKLFF
DNA: TGCGCCAGCAGCCAAGTGGGCGAAAAACTGTTTTTT

length: 15
D: TRBD2
size: many
V: TRBV7-3
J: TRBJ2-1
CDR3: CASSAGTSGWYEQFF
DNA: TGTGCCAGCAGCGCCGGGACTAGCGGATGGTATGAGCAGTTCTTC

length: 14
D: NA
size: NA
V: TRBV6-5
J: TRBJ1-2
CDR3: CASSYGQGTGGYTF
DNA: TGTGCCAGCAGTTACGGGCAGGGTACGGGCGGCTACACCTTC

length: 14
D: NA
size: once
V: TRBV7-2
J: TRBJ2-4
CDR3: CASSREIAKNIQYF
DNA: TGTGCCAGCAGCCGAGAAATAGCCAAAAACATTCAGTACTTC

length: 17
D: TRBD1
size: NA
V: TRBV5-5
J: TRBJ2-3
CDR3: CASRRGGTGGSTDTQYF
DNA: TGTGCCAGCAGGCGCGGGGGGACAGGGGGTAGCACAGATACGCAGTATTTT

length: 16
D: TRBD1
size: few
V: TRBV20-1
J: TRBJ2-5
CDR3: CSARPGQGVLGETQYF
DNA: TGCAGTGCTAGACCGGGACAGGGGGTTTTAGGGGAGACCCAGTACTTC

length: 14
D: NA
size: NA
V: TRBV2
J: TRBJ1-1
CDR3: CASSETGSNTEAFF
DNA: TGTGCCAGCAGTGAAACAGGGTCGAACACTGAAGCTTTCTTT

length: 13
D: TRBD2
size: NA
V: TRBV20-1
J: TRBJ2-7
CDR3: CSAYSGGAHEQYF
DNA: TGCAGTGCTTATAGCGGGGGGGCCCACGAGCAGTACTTC

length: 15
D: NA
size: few
V: TRBV4-3
J: TRBJ1-5
CDR3: CASSQDHGGPQPQHF
DNA: TGCGCCAGCAGCCAAGATCATGGGGGGCCTCAGCCCCAGCATTTT

length: 16
D: NA
size: NA
V: TRBV6-2/TRBV6-3
J: TRBJ1-1
CDR3: CASSYSLARVNTEAFF
DNA: TGTGCCAGCAGTTACTCGTTGGCGAGGGTGAACACTGAAGCTTTCTTT

length: 16
D: TRBD1
size: few
V: TRBV7-9
J: TRBJ2-3
CDR3: CASSLAQGAGTDTQYF
DNA: TGTGCCAGCAGCTTAGCGCAGGGGGCAGGTACAGATACGCAGTATTTT

length: 15
D: NA
size: few
V: TRBV2
J: TRBJ2-6
CDR3: CASSPQVTGANVLTF
DNA: TGTGCCAGCAGTCCTCAGGTTACTGGGGCCAACGTCCTGACTTTC

length: 14
D: TRBD1
size: once
V: TRBV28
J: TRBJ1-2
CDR3: CASSITGDSGGYTF
DNA: TGTGCCAGCAGTATCACCGGGGACAGTGGGGGCTACACCTTC

length: 13
D: NA
size: NA
V: TRBV20-1
J: TRBJ1-5
CDR3: CSAAGYSRQPQHF
DNA: TGCAGTGCAGCGGGGTACTCTAGGCAGCCCCAGCATTTT

length: 15
D: NA
size: few
V: TRBV12-3/TRBV12-4
J: TRBJ2-7
CDR3: CASSAGGGGRYEQYF
DNA: TGTGCCAGCAGTGCAGGAGGCGGAGGGCGCTACGAGCAGTACTTC

length: 15
D: NA
size: few
V: TRBV7-9
J: TRBJ2-7
CDR3: CASSFGGPARNEQYF
DNA: TGTGCCAGCAGCTTTGGCGGTCCGGCTCGGAACGAGCAGTACTTC